This TCR beta chain was obtained from a study of blood T cell repertoires in COVID-19. The overall study: COVID-19 samples from acute and convalescent phases originated in the United States, Italy and Spain. PBMCs, B-cell-depleted T cells, or T cells provided the cDNA or gDNA that made up the material.

The CDR3 spans 16 residues. Per germline, CDR1 SGHNT and CDR2 YYREEE (reference sequence). The V segment lost 4 bases and the J segment 6 bases; nucleotides outside the gene matches: 10. Measured with immunoSEQ multiplex PCR; TCRdb has only the in-frame clones, and not every one. The data contain 70,000 or so clones, 86% of them singletons. The TCR was taken from a man in his sixties or seventies with active COVID-19. Specimen: peripheral blood. V is TRBV5-4 and J is TRBJ2-2; 9 bases agree with TRBD2. CDR3 loop: CASSGDGGRVAGELFF. The CDR3 nucleotides are TGTGCCAGCAGCGGGGACGGCGGGAGGGTCGCCGGGGAGCTGTTTTTT.